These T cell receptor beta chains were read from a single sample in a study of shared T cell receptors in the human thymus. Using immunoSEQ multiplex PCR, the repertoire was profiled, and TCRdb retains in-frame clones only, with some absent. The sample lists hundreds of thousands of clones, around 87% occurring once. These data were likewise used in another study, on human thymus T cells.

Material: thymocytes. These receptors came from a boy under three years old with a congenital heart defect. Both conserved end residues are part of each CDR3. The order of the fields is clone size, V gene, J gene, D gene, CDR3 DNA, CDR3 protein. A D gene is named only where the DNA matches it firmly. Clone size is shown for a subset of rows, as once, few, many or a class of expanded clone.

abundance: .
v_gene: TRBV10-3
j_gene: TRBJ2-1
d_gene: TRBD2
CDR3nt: TGTGCCATCGCTCCACGGACTAGCGATTATGAGCAGTTCTTC
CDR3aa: CAIAPRTSDYEQFF

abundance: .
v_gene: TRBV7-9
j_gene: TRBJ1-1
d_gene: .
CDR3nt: TGTGCCAGCAGTTTAACCGTGACAGGCGCCACTGAAGCTTTCTTT
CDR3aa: CASSLTVTGATEAFF

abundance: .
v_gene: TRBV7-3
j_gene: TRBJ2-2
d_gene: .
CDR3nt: TGTGCCAGCAGGTTAGGGCCCGAATGGCTGAACACCGGGGAGCTGTTTTTT
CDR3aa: CASRLGPEWLNTGELFF

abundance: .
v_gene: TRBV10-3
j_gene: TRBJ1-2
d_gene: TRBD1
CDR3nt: TGTGCCATCAGTGATCCAAGACAGGGAGAAGACTATGGCTACACCTTC
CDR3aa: CAISDPRQGEDYGYTF

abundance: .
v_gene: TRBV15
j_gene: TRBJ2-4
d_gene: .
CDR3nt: TGTGCCACCAGCAAGGGGAAGAGGGACACCAAAAACATTCAGTACTTC
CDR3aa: CATSKGKRDTKNIQYF

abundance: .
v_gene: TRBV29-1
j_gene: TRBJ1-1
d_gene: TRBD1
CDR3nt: TGCAGCGTTGAAGATCGGGGGGACAGGGGTTTCATGAACACTGAAGCTTTCTTT
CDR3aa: CSVEDRGDRGFMNTEAFF

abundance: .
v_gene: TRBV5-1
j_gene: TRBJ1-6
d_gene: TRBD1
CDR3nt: TGCGCCAGCAGCTTGGGGGACAGTTCACCCCTCCACTTT
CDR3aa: CASSLGDSSPLHF

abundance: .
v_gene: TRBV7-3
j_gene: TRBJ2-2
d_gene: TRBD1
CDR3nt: TGTGCCAGCAGCGGGGACAGGGGGGACGGGGAGCTGTTTTTT
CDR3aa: CASSGDRGDGELFF

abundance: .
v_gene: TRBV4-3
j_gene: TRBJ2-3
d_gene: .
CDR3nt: TGCGCCAGCAGCCCTCGGGGGAAAGCGGGGACAAGCACAGATACGCAGTATTTT
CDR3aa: CASSPRGKAGTSTDTQYF

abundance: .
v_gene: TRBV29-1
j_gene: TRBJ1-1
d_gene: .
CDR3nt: TGCAGCGTTGAAGATGGGGGGACTGAAGCTTTCTTT
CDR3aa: CSVEDGGTEAFF

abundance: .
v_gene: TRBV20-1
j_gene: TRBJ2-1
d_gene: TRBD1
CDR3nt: TGTTCCTACCAGGGGGAGTTCTTC
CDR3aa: CSYQGEFF

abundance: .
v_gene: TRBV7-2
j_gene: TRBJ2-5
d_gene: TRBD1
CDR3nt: TGTGCCAGCAGCTCCGGCCAACAGGGGGGACGAAGGGAGACCCAGTACTTC
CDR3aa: CASSSGQQGGRRETQYF

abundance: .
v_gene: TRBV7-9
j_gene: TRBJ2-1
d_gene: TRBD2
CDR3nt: TGTGCCAGCAGACTAGCGGGGTACAATGAGCAGTTCTTC
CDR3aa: CASRLAGYNEQFF

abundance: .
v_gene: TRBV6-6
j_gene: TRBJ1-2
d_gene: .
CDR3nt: TGTGCCAGCCAGCAGGGGACCTATGGCTACACCTTC
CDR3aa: CASQQGTYGYTF

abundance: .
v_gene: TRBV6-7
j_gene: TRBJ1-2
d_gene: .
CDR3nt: TGTGCCACCAGTTACCCAACAGGCACCTATGGCTACACCTTC
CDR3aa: CATSYPTGTYGYTF

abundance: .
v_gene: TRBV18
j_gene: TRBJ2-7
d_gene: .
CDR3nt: TGTGCCAGCTCACCTAGGGAGTCCTACGAGCAGTACTTC
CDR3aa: CASSPRESYEQYF

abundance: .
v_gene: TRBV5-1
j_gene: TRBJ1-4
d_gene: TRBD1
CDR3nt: TGCGCCAGCAGCTTGAAAGGGGGCGAGGAAAAACTGTTTTTT
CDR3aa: CASSLKGGEEKLFF

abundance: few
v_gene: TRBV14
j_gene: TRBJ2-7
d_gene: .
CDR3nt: TGTGCCAGCAGCCAAGTCTCGGGAGCTGAGCAGTACTTC
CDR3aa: CASSQVSGAEQYF

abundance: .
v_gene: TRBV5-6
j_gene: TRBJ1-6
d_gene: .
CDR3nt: TGTGCCAGCAGCCCCGGCCCCCAGGGGCCCTATTATAATTCACCCCTCCACTTT
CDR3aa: CASSPGPQGPYYNSPLHF

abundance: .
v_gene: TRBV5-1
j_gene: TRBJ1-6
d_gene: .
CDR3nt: TGCGCCAGCAGCTTAGCCGGGGACAACTCACCCCTCCACTTT
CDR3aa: CASSLAGDNSPLHF

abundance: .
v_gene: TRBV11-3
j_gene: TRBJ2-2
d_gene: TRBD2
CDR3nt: TGTGCCAGCAGCTTAGGGACTAGCGGGTATGAACGCACCGGGGAGCTGTTTTTT
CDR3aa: CASSLGTSGYERTGELFF

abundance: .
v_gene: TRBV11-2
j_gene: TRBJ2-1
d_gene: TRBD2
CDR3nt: TGTGCCAGCAGCTCAGGACCTGTAGCGGGGAGGTACAATGAGCAGTTCTTC
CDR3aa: CASSSGPVAGRYNEQFF

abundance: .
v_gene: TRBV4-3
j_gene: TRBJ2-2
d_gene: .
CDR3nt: TGCGCCAGCAGCCAAGTGACAGATAACACCGGGGAGCTGTTTTTT
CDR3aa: CASSQVTDNTGELFF

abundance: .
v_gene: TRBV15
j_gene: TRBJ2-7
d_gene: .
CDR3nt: TGTGCCACCAGCAGAGTTGTTGACGGGACACCTTCCTACGAGCAGTACTTC
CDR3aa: CATSRVVDGTPSYEQYF

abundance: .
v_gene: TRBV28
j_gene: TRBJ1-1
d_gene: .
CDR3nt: TGTGCCAGCAGTTTGGGGCCCCTTGAGACCGGATACACTGAAGCTTTCTTT
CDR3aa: CASSLGPLETGYTEAFF

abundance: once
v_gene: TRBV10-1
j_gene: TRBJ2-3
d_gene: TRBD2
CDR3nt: TGCGCCAGCAGTCCACTCCCGGGACTAGTTATAAATACGCAGTATTTT
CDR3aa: CASSPLPGLVINTQYF

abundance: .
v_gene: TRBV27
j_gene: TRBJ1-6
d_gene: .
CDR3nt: TGTGCCAGCGGCCTCCGGGGTCTAAATTCACCCCTCCACTTT
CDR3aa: CASGLRGLNSPLHF

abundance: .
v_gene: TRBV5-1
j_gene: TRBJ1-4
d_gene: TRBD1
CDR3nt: TGCGCCAGCAGCTTGGATAGGGGGCTGAGGGACCCTAAGTCAACTAATGAAAAACTGTTTTTT
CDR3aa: CASSLDRGLRDPKSTNEKLFF

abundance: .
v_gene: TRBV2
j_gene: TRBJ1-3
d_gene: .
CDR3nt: TGTGCCAGCAAACTACAGGGATTCGGAAACACCATATATTTT
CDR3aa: CASKLQGFGNTIYF

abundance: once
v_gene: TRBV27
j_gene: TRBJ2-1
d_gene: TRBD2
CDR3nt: TGTGCCAGCAGCTCTAGCGGGACCCGTTCCAATGAGCAGTTCTTC
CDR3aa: CASSSSGTRSNEQFF

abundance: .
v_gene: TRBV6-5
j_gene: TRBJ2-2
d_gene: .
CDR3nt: TGTGCCAGCAGCCTCAGGAACGCGAACACCGGGGAGCTGTTTTTT
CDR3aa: CASSLRNANTGELFF

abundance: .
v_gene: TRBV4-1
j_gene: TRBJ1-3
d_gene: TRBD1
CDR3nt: TGCGCCAGCAGCCAAGCCGTCCAGGGGGTAAACACCATATATTTT
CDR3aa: CASSQAVQGVNTIYF

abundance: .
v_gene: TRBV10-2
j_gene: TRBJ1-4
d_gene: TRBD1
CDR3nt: TGCGCCAGCAGTTCCAGGGGGGGACAGGGGGCGACTTTTGAAAAACTGTTTTTT
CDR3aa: CASSSRGGQGATFEKLFF

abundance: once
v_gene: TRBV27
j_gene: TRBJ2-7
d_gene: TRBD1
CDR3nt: TGTGCCAGCAGTTTAAGGGGGCTAAGCTCCTACGAGCAGTACTTC
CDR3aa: CASSLRGLSSYEQYF

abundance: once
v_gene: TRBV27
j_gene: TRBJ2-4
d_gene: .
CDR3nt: TGTGCCAGCGGTTCCGGGACATTAAACATTCAGTACTTC
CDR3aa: CASGSGTLNIQYF

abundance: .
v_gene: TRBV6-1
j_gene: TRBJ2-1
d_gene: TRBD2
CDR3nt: TGTGCCAGCAGTGGAATCCGTGGGACTAGCTCATCCTACAATGAGCAGTTCTTC
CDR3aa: CASSGIRGTSSSYNEQFF

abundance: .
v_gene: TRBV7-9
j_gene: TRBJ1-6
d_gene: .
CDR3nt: TGTGCCAGCAGCTTAACTCAGGGTGAATCACCCCTCCACTTT
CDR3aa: CASSLTQGESPLHF

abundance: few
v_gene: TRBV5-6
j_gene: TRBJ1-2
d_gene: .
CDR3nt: TGTGCCAGCAGCTTGGGGGGGGATGGCTACACCTTC
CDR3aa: CASSLGGDGYTF

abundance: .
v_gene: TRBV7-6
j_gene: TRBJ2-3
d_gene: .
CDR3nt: TGTGCCAGCTCCCCCCATGCAAGGGGATTGAAATTCACAGATACGCAGTATTTT
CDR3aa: CASSPHARGLKFTDTQYF

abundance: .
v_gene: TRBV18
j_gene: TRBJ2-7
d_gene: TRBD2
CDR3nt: TGTGCCAGCTCACCAGGGGGGGAGGACGAGCAGTACTTC
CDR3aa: CASSPGGEDEQYF

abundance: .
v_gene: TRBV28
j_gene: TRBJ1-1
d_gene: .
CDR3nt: TGTGCCAGCACCCGACTCCCTGAAGCTTTCTTT
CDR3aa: CASTRLPEAFF

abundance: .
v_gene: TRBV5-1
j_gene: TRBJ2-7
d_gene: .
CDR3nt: TGCGCCAGCAGCCCGCAGCTTGGGCTTCATACCTACGAGCAGTACTTC
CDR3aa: CASSPQLGLHTYEQYF

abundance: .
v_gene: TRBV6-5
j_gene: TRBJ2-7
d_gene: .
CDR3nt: TGTGCCAGCAGCCCGGTGGGGGCTTACGAGCAGTACTTC
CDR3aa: CASSPVGAYEQYF

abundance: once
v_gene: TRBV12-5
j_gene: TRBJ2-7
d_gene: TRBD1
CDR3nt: TGTGCTAGTGGTATCCGGGACAGGGGAGCCTACGAGCAGTACTTC
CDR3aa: CASGIRDRGAYEQYF

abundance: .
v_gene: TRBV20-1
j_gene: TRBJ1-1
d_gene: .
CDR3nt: TGCAGTGCTGATAGGGGGTCTGAAGCTTTCTTT
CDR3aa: CSADRGSEAFF